The clone carrying this T cell receptor beta chain was counted only a few times. Its antigen is currently unknown. The sample is drawn from a study of T cell responses to AZD1222 COVID-19 vaccine. Regarding the study as a whole: The repertoires were collected only after the peak T cell response.

TCRdb keeps only in-frame clones here, not all; method: immunoSEQ multiplex PCR. The sample yields 40,000 to 60,000 clones, around 80% seen once. The CDR3 sequence is 16 residues long. The V gene end was trimmed by 2 bases and the J gene end by 7 bases; junction bases not matched to a gene: 10. CDR1 and CDR2 from the germline V gene are SGHVS and FQNEAQ. Sequencing was performed on peripheral blood, taken on day 0 of MenACWY control vaccination. This sequence originates from an adult in good health. The genes are TRBV7-8 and TRBJ1-4, with TRBD1 identical over 7 bases. In nucleotides, the CDR3 is TGTGCCAGCAGCTTAAGGGGGCCCGTGGGGGGTGAAAAACTGTTTTTT. It yields the protein CASSLRGPVGGEKLFF.